A selection of T cell receptor beta chains follows, all from one sample in a study of blood T cell repertoires in COVID-19. The repertoire was sequenced with immunoSEQ multiplex PCR; TCRdb's copy has only in-frame clones and lacks some. Of tens of thousands of clones in the sample, about 90% were seen once. Sequencing input: peripheral blood. All receptors come from a human donor in a cohort sampled during active COVID-19. The CDR3 runs from the conserved cysteine through the conserved F or W.

TRBV3-1/TRBV3-2	TRBJ2-7	15	CASSQERAGTGVQYF
TRBV3-1/TRBV3-2	TRBJ2-5	14	CASRGTGYGETQYF
TRBV18	TRBJ2-1	16	CASSPLGTGLFNEQFF
TRBV7-2	TRBJ2-7	18	CASSFRWAGGRVSSEQYF
TRBV18	TRBJ2-3	18	CASSFLGITSGSTDTQYF
TRBV5-4	TRBJ1-2	17	CASSDRREPLTNYGYTF
TRBV5-1	TRBJ2-7	16	CASSGSGTGRAYEQYF
TRBV5-1	TRBJ1-2	14	CASSLGQVKNGYTF
TRBV18	TRBJ1-6	14	CASSPDRGLGPLHF
TRBV4-1	TRBJ1-2	15	CASSQDAGLGYGYTF
TRBV27	TRBJ1-1	13	CASSDRGRTEAFF
TRBV6-5	TRBJ2-5	13	CASTRDYQETQYF
TRBV4-1	TRBJ1-2	15	CASSQDPQRVDGYTF
TRBV7-2	TRBJ2-3	14	CATGAGAGTDTQYF
TRBV7-6	TRBJ2-1	15	CASSLDVSSGSEQFF
TRBV11-2	TRBJ1-2	14	CASSLEAGGYGYTF
TRBV6-2/TRBV6-3	TRBJ2-7	15	CASSFGTFSSYEQYF
TRBV3-1/TRBV3-2	TRBJ2-7	16	CASSRHHGTETYEQYF
TRBV6-5	TRBJ2-1	16	CASSYSRPFAGGEQFF
TRBV2	TRBJ2-3	11	CASSAGDTQYF
TRBV6-5	TRBJ1-1	15	CASSWNRGQSTEAFF
TRBV5-1	TRBJ2-1	15	CASSLGDLSYNEQFF
TRBV14	TRBJ2-2	15	CASSLRLAPTGELFF
TRBV29-1	TRBJ2-7	12	CSFLVGAREQYF
TRBV6-5	TRBJ2-7	14	CASTQGLLSYEQYF